A single sample gave rise to the 2 T cell receptor beta chains below, sequenced in a study of blood T cell repertoires in COVID-19. Data came from immunoSEQ multiplex PCR; TCRdb stores just in-frame clones and leaves some out. The sample records about 220,000 clones, about 79% being singletons. Material: PBMCs or T cells enriched from blood (not recorded which). Receptors originate from a woman aged 55-70 years who had recovered from COVID-19.

This chain links TRBV12-5 with TRBJ2-7; 7 nucleotides align to TRBD2. J gave up 3 bases and V 7 bases, and 9 bases lay outside the gene matches. This CDR3 region has 14 residues. CDR1 is LGHNT and CDR2 is FRNRAP in the germline V gene. CDR3 loop: CASAPWGGFYEQYF. In DNA form, the CDR3 reads TGTGCTAGTGCCCCCTGGGGGGGTTTCTACGAGCAGTACTTC.

This clone was seen just once. The CDR3 nucleotides read TGTGCCAGTAGTCTCAAGCGGGAGGGAGGATACGAGCAGTACTTC. This sequence encodes CASSLKREGGYEQYF. The chain has TRBV19 and TRBJ2-7, with 10 bases lining up with TRBD2. V lost 5 bases to trimming and J lost 4 bases; unmatched junction nucleotides: 8. CDR1 is LNHDA, CDR2 SQIVND, per germline (reference sequence). The CDR3 runs to 15 residues.